This passage covers 27 T cell receptor beta chains from one sample sequenced in a study of beta chain features in type 1 diabetes. These TCRs are of unknown antigen specificity. Regarding the study as a whole: Shorter TCRB CDR3s, moderately but significantly so, were found in Type 1 diabetes patients in all four CD4+ subsets.

TCRB transcripts that were expressed got sequenced, as all of the isolated RNA had been reverse transcribed. Method: immunoSEQ multiplex PCR; TCRdb's copy keeps in-frame clones and lacks some. In the table there are some 330,000 clones, over 10% of which are singletons. The sample was naive CD4+ T cells from blood. Receptor source: a woman between 18 and 30 years old with type 1 diabetes.

Concerning this clone: The same CDR3 also results from other DNA sequences found in this sample. The genes are TRBV7-2 and TRBJ1-5; tentative D call: TRBD1 (6 bases). Germline CDR1 reads SGHTA; CDR2 reads FQGNSA. The V end lost 5 bases, the J end lost 2 bases, and 10 bases lay between the germline ends. CDR3 size: 14 residues. The CDR3 loop reads CASSPRQGNQPQHF. The CDR3 coding sequence is TGTGCCAGCAGCCCACGACAGGGCAATCAGCCCCAGCATTTT.

The V gene is TRBV29-1, the J gene TRBJ2-3, with TRBD2 as a possible D gene (5 bases). Trimming removed 7 bases at V and 0 bases at J, with 11 bases between. The CDR3 runs to 13 residues. Per the germline V gene, CDR1 is SQVTM and CDR2 is ANQGSEA. CDR3 coding DNA: TGCAGCGGACGCGGGTCTAGCACAGATACGCAGTATTTT. It translates to CSGRGSSTDTQYF.

The chain links TRBV10-3 to TRBJ2-4; D may be TRBD1 (6 bases). V dropped 6 bases and J dropped 2 bases, with 8 bases sitting between them. Germline-derived CDR1 and CDR2 are ENHRY and SYGVKD. The CDR3 contains 13 residues. The CDR3 here is CAISQGSKNIQYF. Written as DNA, the CDR3 is TGTGCCATCAGCCAGGGGTCCAAAAACATTCAGTACTTC.

The table lists this clone with a few counts. The rearrangement joins TRBV7-9 to TRBJ2-6; 8 bases match TRBD1. Unmatched junction bases numbered 2, after V lost 1 base and J lost 0 bases. CDR1 and CDR2 from the germline V gene are SEHNR and FQNEAQ (reference sequence). The CDR3 covers 17 residues. The CDR3, as DNA: TGTGCCAGCAGCTTAGGGACAGGGCTCTCTGGGGCCAACGTCCTGACTTTC. It yields the protein CASSLGTGLSGANVLTF.

This chain uses TRBV10-3 with TRBJ2-2; 7 bases are a match to TRBD1. Germline assignment: CDR1 ENHRY and CDR2 SYGVKD. With V trimmed by 8 bases and J by 7 bases, 10 bases remained unmatched. This CDR3 contains 14 residues. This CDR3 reads CAIGDRVKDGELFF. CDR3 coding DNA: TGTGCCATCGGCGACAGGGTGAAAGACGGGGAGCTGTTTTTT.

V gene TRBV28 combines with J gene TRBJ2-1; TRBD2 aligns across 9 bases. The CDR3 spans 14 residues. Germline CDR1 is MDHEN and CDR2 is SYDVKM. J lost 11 bases, V lost 7 bases, and 12 bases had no gene match. CDR3 sequence reads: CASNGGREPRKQFF. DNA of the CDR3: TGTGCCAGCAATGGCGGGAGGGAACCCAGAAAGCAGTTCTTC.

This sequence joins TRBV10-2 and TRBJ2-5; tentative D call: TRBD1 (7 bases). Germline assignment: CDR1 WSHSY and CDR2 SAAADI. The CDR3 runs 13 residues. Deletions cut 5 bases from V and 4 bases from J, with 11 bases between. CDR3 nucleotide sequence: TGCGCCAGCAGTTACAGGGGAGGAGAGACCCAGTACTTC. This sequence encodes CASSYRGGETQYF.

The chain has TRBV11-2 and TRBJ1-2; D remains ambiguous. The CDR3 length is 13 residues. Trimming cost V 5 bases and J 4 bases, with 11 bases left between them. Germline CDR1 SGHAT, CDR2 FQNNGV. The CDR3 coding sequence is TGTGCCAGCAGCCGAATGGGCAGCTATGGCTACACCTTC. Its translation is CASSRMGSYGYTF.

A few counts support this clone. The chain combines TRBV28 with TRBJ2-3; D might be TRBD1 (6 bases). The germline CDR1 and CDR2 sequences are MDHEN and SYDVKM. The V end was cut by 7 bases, the J end by 3 bases, with 17 bases between. The CDR3 spans 15 residues. The CDR3 loop is CASNQPAQGTDTQYF. Here the CDR3 DNA reads TGTGCCAGCAATCAACCCGCCCAGGGGACAGATACGCAGTATTTT.

V usage is TRBV10-3 and J usage is TRBJ2-5; weak D call: TRBD1 (6 bases). The CDR3 covers 15 residues. V shed 3 bases and J shed 2 bases, with 13 bases lying between them. CDR1 is ENHRY, CDR2 SYGVKD, per germline. The CDR3 DNA reads as TGTGCCATCAGTGACCGGGACACAGGACAAGAGACCCAGTACTTC. Translation: CAISDRDTGQETQYF.

V is TRBV7-3 and J is TRBJ2-2; TRBD1 matches at 8 bases. The CDR3 consists of 16 residues. The germline gives CDR1 SGHTA, CDR2 FQGTGA. Trimming removed 5 bases from V and 5 bases from J; junction bases left unmatched: 10. The CDR3 DNA follows: TGTGCCAGCAGCCACCCCACCAGGGGGCTGACCGGGGAGCTGTTTTTT. This encodes CASSHPTRGLTGELFF.

This clone was counted only a few times. The chain links TRBV4-1 to TRBJ2-1, with a possible D match to TRBD1 (5 bases). Germline-derived CDR1 and CDR2 are MGHRA and YSYEKL. V lost 5 bases and J lost 14, with 10 bases in between. The CDR3 consists of 10 residues. This chain's CDR3 is CASSFAGKFF. The CDR3 DNA follows: TGCGCCAGCAGCTTCGCAGGGAAGTTCTTC.

This clone was seen only a few times. The gene calls are TRBV6-6 and TRBJ2-7; possible D gene TRBD1, 5 bases. The CDR3 totals 14 residues. In germline, CDR1 is MNHNY, CDR2 SVGAGI (reference sequence). V was clipped by 5 bases and J by 3 bases, with 14 bases between them. DNA for the CDR3: TGTGCCAGCAGTGACCACAGGTTCCTCTACGAGCAGTACTTC. The encoded protein is CASSDHRFLYEQYF.

V and J are TRBV18 and TRBJ2-7, with 7 bases fitting TRBD2. This CDR3 is 16 amino acids long. V was clipped by 0 bases and J by 2 bases; unmatched bases: 7. CDR1 is KGHSH and CDR2 is LQKENI in the germline V gene. CDR3 in DNA: TGTGCCAGCTCACCACCTTTTGGCGGGGGTCCCTACGAGCAGTACTTC. This sequence encodes CASSPPFGGGPYEQYF.

The chain joins TRBV6-6 to TRBJ1-2; TRBD1 is a possible D gene (6 bases). Per the germline V gene, CDR1 is MNHNY and CDR2 is SVGAGI (reference sequence). Deletions cut 6 bases from V and 8 bases from J, with 10 bases between. This CDR3 contains 11 residues. The CDR3 loop is CASSWDNGYTF. In DNA form, the CDR3 reads TGTGCCAGCAGCTGGGACAACGGCTACACCTTC.

The rearrangement links TRBV7-9 to TRBJ1-6; tentatively, D is TRBD1 (5 bases). Germline V gene sequence: CDR1 SEHNR, CDR2 FQNEAQ (reference sequence). The CDR3 is made up of 15 amino acids. V shed 5 bases and J shed 8 bases, with 16 bases lying between them. CDR3 residues: CASSLWTGGDSPLHF. The CDR3 DNA follows: TGTGCCAGCAGCCTGTGGACCGGGGGTGATTCACCCCTCCACTTT.

This clone was observed once. This chain joins TRBV15 and TRBJ1-6, with D hard to call. The ends were cut back, 5 bases at V and 8 bases at J, with 13 bases in the middle. CDR1 and CDR2 from the germline V gene are LNHNV and YYDKDF (reference sequence). The CDR3 length is 14 residues. This CDR3 reads CATSATVSHSPLHF. As DNA, the CDR3 is TGTGCCACCAGCGCTACAGTTTCGCATTCACCCCTCCACTTT.

A few counts support this clone. The chain has TRBV4-2 and TRBJ1-5; D call uncertain. This CDR3 is built from 16 residues. Germline lookup yields CDR1 LGHNA and CDR2 YNFKEQ. V was clipped by 4 bases and J by 3 bases, with 16 bases between them. Written as DNA, the CDR3 is TGTGCCAGCAGCCTGGAGCAAGGAGGGTTCAATCAGCCCCAGCATTTT. Protein sequence: CASSLEQGGFNQPQHF.

The chain combines TRBV28 with TRBJ2-4, with 8 bases aligning to TRBD1. Germline V lookup: CDR1 MDHEN, CDR2 SYDVKM. V lost 7 bases and J lost 5; bases outside the gene matches: 10. The CDR3 contains 15 residues. The chain's CDR3 is CASTTIGTGQNIQYF. CDR3 coding DNA: TGTGCCAGCACCACTATTGGGACAGGACAAAACATTCAGTACTTC. Filled out from reference TRBV28 and TRBJ2-4, the complete variable domain reads DVKVTQSSRYLVKRTGEKVFLECVQDMDHENMFWYRQDPGLGLRLIYFSYDVKMKEKGDIPEGYSVSREKKERFSLILESASTNQTSMYLCASTTIGTGQNIQYFGAGTRLSVL.

This clone was counted between two and nine times. The chain employs TRBV7-2 and TRBJ2-7; TRBD1 aligns across 10 bases. Germline-derived CDR1 and CDR2 are SGHTA and FQGNSA. The CDR3 runs to 15 residues. With 1 base clipped from V and 2 bases from J, the junction kept 2 bases outside the gene matches. CDR3 residues: CASSLGTGGAYEQYF. CDR3 in DNA: TGTGCCAGCAGCTTAGGGACAGGGGGAGCCTACGAGCAGTACTTC. The full variable domain, in which reference TRBV7-2 and TRBJ2-7 provide the parts outside the CDR3, is GAGVSQSPSNKVTEKGKDVELRCDPISGHTALYWYRQSLGQGLEFLIYFQGNSAPDKSGLPSDRFSAERTGGSVSTLTIQRTQQEDSAVYLCASSLGTGGAYEQYFGPGTRLTVT.

The V gene is TRBV9, the J gene TRBJ2-5, with 13 positions matching TRBD2. Germline CDR1 and CDR2: SGDLS and YYNGEE. The CDR3 contains 18 residues. The V and J ends lost 3 bases and 5 bases, in that order; junction bases with no gene match: 13. The CDR3 sequence is CASSAKLGLAGEEETQYF. Written as DNA, the CDR3 is TGTGCCAGCAGCGCCAAACTCGGACTAGCGGGGGAGGAGGAGACCCAGTACTTC.

The V call is TRBV18, the J call TRBJ1-3; maybe TRBD1 (6 bases). Germline V gene sequence: CDR1 KGHSH, CDR2 LQKENI. This CDR3 contains 13 residues. Trimming took off 3 bases at V and 6 bases at J, with 9 bases between the two ends. CDR3 DNA: TGTGCCAGCTCACCCCCAGGGGTAAACACCATATATTTT. It specifies CASSPPGVNTIYF. The variable domain in full, completed from reference TRBV18 and TRBJ1-3, reads NAGVMQNPRHLVRRRGQEARLRCSPMKGHSHVYWYRQLPEEGLKFMVYLQKENIIDESGMPKERFSAEFPKEGPSILRIQQVVRGDSAAYFCASSPPGVNTIYFGEGSWLTVV.

This clone came up a few times. J is TRBJ1-2 and V is TRBV2; the D is unclear. Per the germline V gene, CDR1 is SNHLY and CDR2 is FYNNEI. The ends were cut back, 4 bases at V and 5 bases at J, with 8 bases in the middle. This CDR3 comprises 12 residues. CDR3 DNA: TGTGCCAGCAGTGGAGGGTATTATGGCTACACCTTC. Protein product: CASSGGYYGYTF.

The chain employs TRBV9 and TRBJ2-1; 14 bases match TRBD2. V shed 3 bases, J shed 9 bases, and the junction held 2 bases outside the gene matches. Germline CDR1 and CDR2: SGDLS and YYNGEE. This CDR3 region has 14 residues. The CDR3 reads CASSAGTSGGEQFF. For the CDR3, the DNA is TGTGCCAGCAGCGCCGGGACTAGCGGGGGTGAGCAGTTCTTC. The full variable domain, in which reference TRBV9 and TRBJ2-1 provide the parts outside the CDR3, is DSGVTQTPKHLITATGQRVTLRCSPRSGDLSVYWYQQSLDQGLQFLIQYYNGEERAKGNILERFSAQQFPDLHSELNLSSLELGDSALYFCASSAGTSGGEQFFGPGTRLTVL.

This clone was seen a few times. The rearrangement joins TRBV29-1 to TRBJ2-5; D might be TRBD2 (5 bases). The V gene lost 6 bases and the J gene lost 3 bases, with 14 bases spanning the gap. Germline loops: CDR1 SQVTM, CDR2 ANQGSEA. This CDR3 contains 13 residues. The CDR3 sequence is CSVGLMVKETQYF. The CDR3 coding sequence is TGCAGCGTCGGACTGATGGTTAAAGAGACCCAGTACTTC. Drawing the rest from reference TRBV29-1 and TRBJ2-5, the complete variable domain is SAVISQKPSRDICQRGTSLTIQCQVDSQVTMMFWYRQQPGQSLTLIATANQGSEATYESGFVIDKFPISRPNLTFSTLTVSNMSPEDSSIYLCSVGLMVKETQYFGPGTRLLVL.

The gene calls are TRBV6-5 and TRBJ1-1; 9 bases line up with TRBD1. Trimming removed 6 bases from V and 2 bases from J; junction bases left unmatched: 4. Germline V lookup: CDR1 MNHEY, CDR2 SVGAGI. The CDR3 covers 14 residues. Here the CDR3 DNA reads TGTGCCAGCAGAATGGGACAGGGCAACACTGAAGCTTTCTTT. It yields the protein CASRMGQGNTEAFF.

This clone turned up a few times. The J gene is TRBJ1-1, the V gene TRBV6-5, with D uncertain. With 8 bases removed from V and 1 base from J, the gap between germline ends came to 5 bases. Germline CDR1 MNHEY, CDR2 SVGAGI. The CDR3 length is 11 residues. The CDR3 DNA sequence: TGTGCCAGCTATCGGAACACTGAAGCTTTCTTT. Residues: CASYRNTEAFF.